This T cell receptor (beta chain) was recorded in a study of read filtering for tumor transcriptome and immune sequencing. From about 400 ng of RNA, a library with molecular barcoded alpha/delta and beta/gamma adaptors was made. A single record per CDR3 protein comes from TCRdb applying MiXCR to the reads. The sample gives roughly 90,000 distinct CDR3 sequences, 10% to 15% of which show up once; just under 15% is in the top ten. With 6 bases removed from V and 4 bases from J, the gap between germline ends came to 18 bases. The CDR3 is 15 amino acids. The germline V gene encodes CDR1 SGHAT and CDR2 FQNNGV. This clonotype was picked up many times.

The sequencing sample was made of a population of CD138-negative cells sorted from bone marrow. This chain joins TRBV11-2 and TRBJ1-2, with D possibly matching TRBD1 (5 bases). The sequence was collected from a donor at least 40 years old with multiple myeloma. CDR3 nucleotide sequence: TGTGCCAGCAGTCGGGACGTTGGTGAAGGCTATGGCTACACCTTC. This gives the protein CASSRDVGEGYGYTF.